Listed below are T cell receptor beta chains from one sample, sequenced in a study of cytomegalovirus exposure and HLA in healthy donors. Here immunoSEQ multiplex PCR was the method, and the copy in TCRdb shows in-frame clones only, minus some. This sample's table reports under 100,000 clones. Material for sequencing was PBMCs. The receptors stem from a woman younger than 45 in good health and CMV-seronegative. CDR3s include the opening cysteine and the closing phenylalanine or tryptophan. D genes are given only for firm matches.

>TRBV10-3|TRBJ2-7|14|NA
CAISESRGSYEQYF
TGTGCCATCAGTGAGTCACGAGGGTCCTACGAGCAGTACTTC
>TRBV2|TRBJ1-4|14|NA
CASRAGTPGEKLFF
TGTGCCAGCAGGGCCGGGACACCAGGGGAAAAACTGTTTTTT
>TRBV7-6|TRBJ2-5|13|NA
CASSLGLSETQYF
TGTGCCAGCAGCTTAGGTCTCTCGGAGACCCAGTACTTC
>TRBV4-2|TRBJ2-3|15|NA
CASSQELAGTDTQYF
TGTGCCAGCAGCCAAGAACTAGCAGGCACAGATACGCAGTATTTT
>TRBV4-1|TRBJ2-3|16|NA
CASSQGSVPFTDTQYF
TGCGCCAGCAGCCAAGGCAGCGTGCCGTTCACAGATACGCAGTATTTT
>TRBV19|TRBJ2-7|13|TRBD1
CASRGQGYYEQYF
TGTGCCAGTCGAGGACAGGGATACTACGAGCAGTACTTC
>TRBV27|TRBJ2-2|15|TRBD1
CASSLGTGGTGELFF
TGTGCCAGCAGTTTGGGGACAGGGGGGACCGGGGAGCTGTTTTTT
>TRBV18|TRBJ1-5|18|TRBD1
CASSTGTGGKVGNQPQHF
TGTGCCAGCTCAACCGGGACAGGGGGCAAAGTAGGGAATCAGCCCCAGCATTTT
>TRBV28|TRBJ1-2|13|TRBD1
CASGDRPAYGYTF
TGTGCCAGTGGGGACAGGCCGGCTTATGGCTACACCTTC
>TRBV6-4|TRBJ1-4|13|NA
CASSDGEGGKLFF
TGTGCCAGCAGTGATGGGGAGGGCGGAAAACTGTTTTTT
>TRBV5-1|TRBJ2-7|15|NA
CASSLTLWSSYEQYF
TGCGCCAGCAGCTTGACACTTTGGAGCTCCTACGAGCAGTACTTC
>TRBV28|TRBJ1-1|13|NA
CASSPAGDTEAFF
TGTGCCAGCAGCCCCGCAGGGGACACTGAAGCTTTCTTT
>TRBV7-8|TRBJ2-7|16|TRBD1
CASSLRGTGGAYEQYF
TGTGCCAGCAGCTTAAGAGGAACAGGGGGTGCATACGAGCAGTACTTC
>TRBV2|TRBJ1-2|12|NA
CASSDRIYGYTF
TGTGCCAGCAGTGACAGAATCTATGGCTACACCTTC
>TRBV6-4|TRBJ2-3|14|TRBD2
CASSLLAGADTQYF
TGTGCCAGCAGCCTCCTAGCGGGAGCAGATACGCAGTATTTT
>TRBV7-6|TRBJ1-4|13|NA
CASSPGVREKLFF
TGTGCCAGCAGCCCTGGTGTTAGAGAAAAACTGTTTTTT
>TRBV7-2|TRBJ2-7|14|TRBD2
CASSPSGSSYEQYF
TGTGCCAGCAGCCCTAGCGGTTCCTCCTACGAGCAGTACTTC
>TRBV7-7|TRBJ2-7|15|TRBD2
CASSLNSGGGYEQYF
TGTGCTAGCAGCTTAAATTCGGGAGGCGGTTACGAGCAGTACTTC
>TRBV20-1|TRBJ1-2|10|TRBD1
CSAGQAGYTF
TGCAGTGCTGGACAGGCTGGCTACACCTTC
>TRBV5-4|TRBJ2-1|14|TRBD1
CASSSWDRNNEQFF
TGTGCCAGCAGCTCCTGGGACAGAAACAATGAGCAGTTCTTC
>TRBV7-6|TRBJ2-7|14|TRBD2
CASSTSGGAGEQYF
TGTGCCAGCAGTACTAGCGGGGGGGCAGGTGAGCAGTACTTC
>TRBV6-1|TRBJ2-5|13|NA
CASNRGVGETQYF
TGTGCCAGCAATCGGGGAGTGGGAGAGACCCAGTACTTC
>TRBV7-8|TRBJ2-1|15|TRBD1
CASSTDRGVYNEQFF
TGTGCCAGCAGCACTGACAGGGGGGTGTACAATGAGCAGTTCTTC
>TRBV30|TRBJ1-1|14|NA
CAWSVRGDGAEAFF
TGTGCCTGGAGTGTACGCGGGGATGGCGCTGAAGCTTTCTTT